The 25 T cell receptor beta chains reported below all come from one sample, sequenced in a study of cytomegalovirus exposure and HLA in healthy donors. TCRdb keeps only in-frame clones here, not all; method: immunoSEQ multiplex PCR. Of about 120,000 clones in the sample, around 90% were seen once. The sequencing sample was made of PBMCs. All receptors derive from a woman between 18 and 29 years old in good health and CMV-seronegative.

The chain combines TRBV28 with TRBJ2-7; 11 bases are a match to TRBD2. The CDR3 runs to 16 residues. Germline CDR1 reads MDHEN; CDR2 reads SYDVKM. J gave up 2 bases and V 5 bases, and 8 bases lay outside the gene matches. The CDR3 coding sequence is TGTGCCAGCAGTGGCGGACTAGCGGGTAACCCCTACGAGCAGTACTTC. Translating gives CASSGGLAGNPYEQYF.

The genes are TRBV28 and TRBJ2-1; 10 bases map to TRBD2. With 2 bases clipped from V and 6 bases from J, the junction kept 10 bases outside the gene matches. The length of the CDR3 is 17 residues. In germline, CDR1 is MDHEN, CDR2 SYDVKM. CDR3 sequence reads: CASSLELLAGVGNEQFF. The CDR3 DNA is TGTGCCAGCAGTTTAGAACTCCTAGCGGGAGTCGGCAATGAGCAGTTCTTC.

The J gene is TRBJ2-1, the V gene TRBV11-3; 10 bases agree with TRBD2. V was clipped by 5 bases and J by 5 bases; unmatched bases: 6. Germline V gene sequence: CDR1 SGHNT, CDR2 YENEEA. The CDR3 spans 15 residues. The CDR3 region has the DNA TGTGCCAGCAGCCTTAGCGGGAGGTTAAACAATGAGCAGTTCTTC. Its protein is CASSLSGRLNNEQFF.

In DNA, the CDR3 is TGTGCCAGCAGGGAGGACGGGAGCTCCTACGAGCAGTACTTC. Its protein product is CASREDGSSYEQYF. J is TRBJ2-7 and V is TRBV7-6; a possible D gene is TRBD2 (6 bases). The CDR3 runs 14 residues. Germline-derived CDR1 and CDR2 are SGHVS and FNYEAQ. V lost 6 bases and J 0 bases, leaving 12 bases between the germline ends.

The chain employs TRBV27 and TRBJ2-7; 10 nucleotides agree with TRBD2. Germline V gene lookup returns CDR1 MNHEY and CDR2 SMNVEV (reference sequence). Trimming at V came to 2 bases and at J to 0 bases, leaving 4 bases not matched to a gene. This CDR3 contains 16 residues. CDR3 nucleotide sequence: TGTGCCAGCAGTTTAAGCGGGAGGGCCTCCTCCTACGAGCAGTACTTC. Its protein is CASSLSGRASSYEQYF.

J is TRBJ2-1 and V is TRBV7-6, with 7 bases identical to TRBD2. There are 15 residues in the CDR3. Per the germline V gene, CDR1 is SGHVS and CDR2 is FNYEAQ. The V and J ends lost 3 bases and 0 bases, in that order; junction bases with no gene match: 2. CDR3 sequence reads: CASSLTSNSYNEQFF. CDR3 DNA: TGTGCCAGCAGCTTGACTAGCAACTCCTACAATGAGCAGTTCTTC. Variable domain in full (rest from reference TRBV7-6 and TRBJ2-1): GAGVSQSPRYKVTKRGQDVALRCDPISGHVSLYWYRQALGQGPEFLTYFNYEAQQDKSGLPNDRFSAERPEGSISTLTIQRTEQRDSAMYRCASSLTSNSYNEQFFGPGTRLTVL.

The rearrangement joins TRBV30 to TRBJ2-2, with no clear D. Between the trimmed V and J ends, which lost 0 bases and 6 bases, there was a span of 11 bases. There are 14 residues in the CDR3. CDR1 and CDR2 (germline): GTSNPN, SVGIG (reference sequence). DNA for the CDR3: TGTGCCTGGAGTGTTAACCCCGAGGCCGGGGAGCTGTTTTTT. Residues: CAWSVNPEAGELFF.

V usage is TRBV5-5 and J usage is TRBJ2-7, with unresolved D. CDR1 SGHKS and CDR2 YYEKEE come from the germline V gene (reference sequence). The CDR3 length is 11 residues. The V gene lost 5 bases and the J gene lost 2 bases, with 5 bases spanning the gap. The CDR3 DNA reads as TGTGCCAGCAGTCCGGCCTACGAGCAGTACTTC. This encodes CASSPAYEQYF.

The rearrangement joins TRBV5-4 to TRBJ2-5; D is perhaps TRBD2 (6 bases). Germline values: CDR1 SGHNT, CDR2 YYREEE (reference sequence). There are 18 residues in the CDR3. V was cut by 0 bases and J by 4 bases, with 22 bases left in between. CDR3 nucleotides: TGTGCCAGCAGCTTGGGAGGTAGCGGAGGAGGTTTCGGAGAGACCCAGTACTTC. The encoded protein is CASSLGGSGGGFGETQYF.

The rearrangement links TRBV28 to TRBJ1-2; a weak D match, TRBD1 (5 bases). From germline, CDR1 is MDHEN and CDR2 SYDVKM. The CDR3 has 12 amino acids. Trimming removed 4 bases from V and 8 bases from J, with 11 bases in between. The CDR3: CASSYGGNGYTF. The CDR3 DNA follows: TGTGCCAGCAGTTACGGGGGAAACGGCTACACCTTC.

This chain joins TRBV2 and TRBJ2-3; 9 nucleotides agree with TRBD2. The V gene end was trimmed by 3 bases and the J gene end by 3 bases; junction bases not matched to a gene: 7. Per the germline V gene, CDR1 is SNHLY and CDR2 is FYNNEI. The CDR3 contains 16 residues. CDR3 bases: TGTGCCAGCAGTGAGTGGCTAAGCGGGGGGACAGATACGCAGTATTTT. This encodes CASSEWLSGGTDTQYF.

This chain joins TRBV6-6 and TRBJ2-2; 8 bases agree with TRBD1. With 4 bases clipped from V and 2 bases from J, the junction kept 3 bases outside the gene matches. The CDR3 contains 15 residues. CDR1 and CDR2 (germline): MNHNY, SVGAGI (reference sequence). The CDR3 protein is CASSSAGGNTGELFF. CDR3 DNA sequence: TGTGCCAGCAGTTCCGCAGGGGGCAACACCGGGGAGCTGTTTTTT.

The rearrangement joins TRBV30 to TRBJ2-1, with no clear D. V was clipped by 1 base and J by 3 bases, with 13 bases between them. The CDR3 spans 15 residues. Germline V gene sequence: CDR1 GTSNPN, CDR2 SVGIG (reference sequence). CDR3 residues: CAWSGGGRIYNEQFF. DNA of the CDR3: TGTGCCTGGAGTGGCGGCGGCCGTATCTACAATGAGCAGTTCTTC.

The V call is TRBV5-1, the J call TRBJ1-1; TRBD1 matches 10 bases. Trimming at V came to 4 bases and at J to 1 base, leaving 7 bases not matched to a gene. Germline V gene lookup returns CDR1 SGHRS and CDR2 YFSETQ. This CDR3 spans 16 amino acids. The CDR3, as DNA: TGCGCCAGCAGCCCAAGGACAGGGGGATCGAACACTGAAGCTTTCTTT. Its protein is CASSPRTGGSNTEAFF.

This chain connects TRBV7-9 to TRBJ1-5; 7 bases are shared with TRBD1. Losses at the gene ends were 5 bases for V and 3 bases for J; bases not matched to a gene: 7. The length of the CDR3 is 15 residues. In germline, CDR1 is SEHNR, CDR2 FQNEAQ (reference sequence). In DNA, the CDR3 is TGTGCCAGCAGCCAGGAGGGACAGCTCAATCAGCCCCAGCATTTT. This encodes CASSQEGQLNQPQHF.

The chain couples TRBV11-2 to TRBJ2-2; TRBD1 aligns across 7 bases. The junction had 8 bases not matched to a gene; V was cut back by 6 bases and J by 1 base. CDR1 is SGHAT and CDR2 is FQNNGV in the germline V gene. This CDR3 contains 16 residues. CDR3: CASRTYRDRNTGELFF. The DNA for the CDR3 is TGTGCCAGCAGAACGTACCGGGACAGGAACACCGGGGAGCTGTTTTTT.

V is TRBV2 and J is TRBJ2-2; D is undetermined. Trimming removed 2 bases from V and 0 bases from J, with 10 bases in between. The CDR3 has 16 amino acids. Germline loops: CDR1 SNHLY, CDR2 FYNNEI. The CDR3 DNA is TGTGCCAGCAGTGAATCCTCCGGGTCGAACACCGGGGAGCTGTTTTTT. This translates into CASSESSGSNTGELFF.

The gene calls are TRBV14 and TRBJ1-1, with D possibly matching TRBD1 (6 bases). Per germline, CDR1 SGHDN and CDR2 FVKESK. The CDR3 runs to 16 residues. Trimming shortened V by 2 bases and J by 2 bases, and 15 bases separated the two germline ends. The CDR3: CASSQRGRGSNTEAFF. Here the CDR3 DNA reads TGTGCCAGCAGCCAAAGGGGCAGGGGAAGTAACACTGAAGCTTTCTTT.

V is TRBV5-1 and J is TRBJ2-1; 7 bases map to TRBD2. CDR1 is SGHRS, CDR2 YFSETQ, per germline. The CDR3 has 13 amino acids. V lost 2 bases and J lost 7; bases outside the gene matches: 3. Here the CDR3 DNA reads TGCGCCAGCAGCTTCGGGGGAGGGAATGAGCAGTTCTTC. Translation gives CASSFGGGNEQFF. The full variable domain, with the rest looked up from reference TRBV5-1 and TRBJ2-1, is KAGVTQTPRYLIKTRGQQVTLSCSPISGHRSVSWYQQTPGQGLQFLFEYFSETQRNKGNFPGRFSGRQFSNSRSEMNVSTLELGDSALYLCASSFGGGNEQFFGPGTRLTVL.

This rearrangement joins TRBV11-2 to TRBJ2-7; D possibly corresponds to TRBD1 (7 bases). Trimming took off 8 bases at V and 0 bases at J, with 11 bases between the two ends. From germline, CDR1 is SGHAT and CDR2 FQNNGV. The CDR3 sequence is 13 residues long. The CDR3 DNA follows: TGTGCCAGCGGGCGGGACAGCTCCTACGAGCAGTACTTC. Translated, it gives CASGRDSSYEQYF.

The CDR3 sequence is CASSLAGSDTQYF. CDR3 DNA: TGTGCCAGCAGCTTGGCCGGGTCAGATACGCAGTATTTT. The chain combines TRBV5-6 with TRBJ2-3; D is unresolved. Looked up from germline, CDR1 is SGHDT and CDR2 is YYEEEE. V was clipped by 0 bases and J by 4 bases, with 6 bases between them. This CDR3 has 13 amino acids.

The chain joins TRBV28 to TRBJ2-1, with 11 bases fitting TRBD2. Germline CDR1 is MDHEN and CDR2 is SYDVKM. With V trimmed by 6 bases and J by 6 bases, 4 bases remained unmatched. The CDR3 has 14 residues. CDR3 coding DNA: TGTGCCAGCAGCATGACTAGCGGGATCAATGAGCAGTTCTTC. Translated: CASSMTSGINEQFF.

The chain combines TRBV7-9 with TRBJ1-2; D might be TRBD1 (6 bases). CDR1 and CDR2 from the germline V gene are SEHNR and FQNEAQ (reference sequence). V was shortened by 2 bases and J by 5 bases, with 15 bases between the two germline ends. CDR3 size: 15 residues. CDR3 sequence reads: CASSLKNGQMYGYTF. In DNA form, the CDR3 reads TGTGCCAGCAGCTTAAAGAATGGACAGATGTATGGCTACACCTTC.

This chain connects TRBV6-6 to TRBJ1-1; no clear D gene. The V end was cut by 4 bases, the J end by 1 base, with 7 bases between. CDR1 is MNHNY and CDR2 is SVGAGI in the germline V gene (reference sequence). The CDR3 sequence is 13 residues long. In nucleotides, the CDR3 is TGTGCCAGCAGTTCCGCAGGGAACACTGAAGCTTTCTTT. It yields the protein CASSSAGNTEAFF.

This CDR3 is CASRGDFSGDTQYF. The CDR3 DNA reads as TGTGCCAGCAGGGGGGACTTCTCCGGGGATACGCAGTATTTT. The J gene is TRBJ2-3, the V gene TRBV2, with D perhaps matching TRBD2 (6 bases). The CDR3 totals 14 residues. Trimming removed 6 bases at V and 6 bases at J, with 16 bases between. Germline V lookup: CDR1 SNHLY, CDR2 FYNNEI.